This paragraph covers one TCR beta chain sequence. Some clones are missing from TCRdb's copy, which holds only in-frame ones; the method was immunoSEQ multiplex PCR. The sample contains 25,000 to 30,000 clones, over 75% of which appear only once. The data derive from a study of T cell responses to AZD1222 COVID-19 vaccine. CDR1 is MGHDK and CDR2 is SYGVNS in the germline V gene. V was shortened by 0 bases and J by 8 bases, with 7 bases between the two germline ends. The CDR3 is 12 amino acids. Material: peripheral blood, obtained on day 0 of AZD1222 vaccination. The source of this sequence is an adult in good health. The chain recombines TRBV25-1 with TRBJ1-2; D is unresolved. The CDR3 DNA reads as TGTGCCAGCAGTGAATACGCGTGGGGCTACACCTTC. Its protein product is CASSEYAWGYTF.